The 31 T cell receptor beta chains listed next were all sequenced from one sample in a study of long-term antiretroviral therapy in people with HIV. Version v3.0 of the immunoSEQ assay was performed at survey level. Some clones are missing from TCRdb's copy, which holds only in-frame ones; the method was immunoSEQ multiplex PCR. Altogether tens of thousands of clones are present, around 87% being singletons, with the ten largest covering about 3.3%. Source: unsorted PBMCs, taken 2.6 years after starting antiretroviral therapy. The receptors shown here come from a woman aged 45-60 years with HIV.

The V call is TRBV28, the J call TRBJ2-7, with D perhaps matching TRBD1 (6 bases). CDR1 is MDHEN and CDR2 is SYDVKM in the germline V gene. The CDR3 is 19 residues long. Trimming took 3 bases from V and 0 from J, leaving 24 bases between them. The CDR3 bases are TGTGCCAGCAGTTTCCCGAGTCCGGAGACAGGAGATAGCTCCTACGAGCAGTACTTC. This sequence encodes CASSFPSPETGDSSYEQYF.

This clone was observed a single time. The V and J genes are TRBV27 and TRBJ2-2, with D possibly matching TRBD1 (7 bases). The CDR3 runs 15 residues. Germline lookup yields CDR1 MNHEY and CDR2 SMNVEV (reference sequence). V was cut by 2 bases and J by 3 bases, with 10 bases left in between. This chain's CDR3 is CASSLGRGDTGELFF. In nucleotides, the CDR3 is TGTGCCAGCAGTTTAGGCAGGGGGGACACCGGGGAGCTGTTTTTT.

The chain links TRBV7-3 to TRBJ2-3; 8 bases agree with TRBD2. CDR1 is SGHTA, CDR2 FQGTGA, per germline. The CDR3 loop spans 14 amino acids. Unmatched junction bases numbered 4, after V lost 5 bases and J lost 3 bases. This chain's CDR3 is CASSQSGSTDTQYF. CDR3 DNA: TGTGCCAGCAGCCAGAGCGGGAGTACAGATACGCAGTATTTT. Filled out from reference TRBV7-3 and TRBJ2-3, the complete variable domain reads GAGVSQTPSNKVTEKGKYVELRCDPISGHTALYWYRQSLGQGPEFLIYFQGTGAADDSGLPNDRFFAVRPEGSVSTLKIQRTERGDSAVYLCASSQSGSTDTQYFGPGTRLTVL.

The rearrangement joins TRBV7-2 to TRBJ2-1; 7 nucleotides line up with TRBD1. Germline-derived CDR1 and CDR2 are SGHTA and FQGNSA. This CDR3 region has 16 residues. The V and J ends lost 5 bases and 6 bases, in that order; junction bases with no gene match: 13. CDR3 in amino acids: CASSNPTDRYGNEQFF. The CDR3 DNA follows: TGTGCCAGCAGCAACCCGACGGACAGGTACGGCAATGAGCAGTTCTTC.

This rearrangement joins TRBV27 to TRBJ1-2, with D possibly matching TRBD1 (5 bases). The V and J ends lost 5 bases and 4 bases respectively, with 14 bases between them. CDR3 length: 14 residues. The germline V gene encodes CDR1 MNHEY and CDR2 SMNVEV (reference sequence). CDR3 sequence reads: CASSPSGSAYGYTF. For the CDR3, the DNA is TGTGCCAGCAGTCCCTCAGGGTCGGCCTATGGCTACACCTTC.

The DNA of the CDR3 is TGTGCCAGGGCTGAGGGACCGACTCCTGAGCAGTTCTTC. Translated, it gives CARAEGPTPEQFF. The rearrangement links TRBV6-5 to TRBJ2-1; D possibly uses TRBD1 or TRBD2 (5 bases each). Germline CDR1 is MNHEY and CDR2 is SVGAGI. The CDR3 consists of 13 residues. V was pared by 9 bases and J by 9 bases, with 18 bases between.

V is TRBV27 and J is TRBJ2-7, with 9 bases lining up with TRBD2. The V gene end was trimmed by 5 bases and the J gene end by 2 bases; junction bases not matched to a gene: 1. Looked up from germline, CDR1 is MNHEY and CDR2 is SMNVEV (reference sequence). The CDR3 has 13 residues. DNA of the CDR3: TGTGCCAGCAGTCCTAGCGGGACCTACGAGCAGTACTTC. Amino acids: CASSPSGTYEQYF.

The gene calls are TRBV7-2 and TRBJ2-7, with no clear D. Looked up from germline, CDR1 is SGHTA and CDR2 is FQGNSA. This CDR3 has 15 amino acids. The V end was cut by 0 bases, the J end by 4 bases, with 13 bases between. CDR3 region: CASSLAATELYEQYF. The CDR3 DNA follows: TGTGCCAGCAGCTTAGCGGCGACGGAGCTATACGAGCAGTACTTC. The variable domain in full, with the rest retrieved from reference TRBV7-2 and TRBJ2-7, is GAGVSQSPSNKVTEKGKDVELRCDPISGHTALYWYRQSLGQGLEFLIYFQGNSAPDKSGLPSDRFSAERTGGSVSTLTIQRTQQEDSAVYLCASSLAATELYEQYFGPGTRLTVT.

V gene TRBV9 combines with J gene TRBJ1-5; D is uncertain. Germline V lookup: CDR1 SGDLS, CDR2 YYNGEE. This CDR3 contains 14 residues. V was clipped by 0 bases and J by 5 bases, with 9 bases between them. CDR3 region: CASSVAGLHQPQHF. CDR3 nucleotides: TGTGCCAGCAGCGTAGCCGGACTGCATCAGCCCCAGCATTTT.

This clone was detected only a few times. This CDR3 reads CATSRNTGELFF. In DNA, the CDR3 is TGTGCCACCAGCAGAAACACCGGGGAGCTGTTTTTT. The chain links TRBV15 to TRBJ2-2; the D is unclear. CDR3 size: 12 residues. Trimming cost V 2 bases and J 2 bases, with 0 bases left between them. CDR1 and CDR2 from the germline V gene are LNHNV and YYDKDF (reference sequence).

This clone was recorded only once. The rearrangement uses TRBV4-1 and TRBJ2-3; TRBD1 matches 9 bases. V lost 3 bases to trimming and J lost 5 bases; unmatched junction nucleotides: 9. The CDR3 has 16 amino acids. Germline lookup yields CDR1 MGHRA and CDR2 YSYEKL. The CDR3 DNA sequence: TGCGCCAGCAGCCATCTGGTAGAGGACAGGGGAGATACGCAGTATTTT. Amino acid sequence: CASSHLVEDRGDTQYF.

The chain couples TRBV7-2 to TRBJ2-3; D not certain. Germline V gene data show CDR1 as SGHTA and CDR2 as FQGNSA. The CDR3 loop spans 13 amino acids. V was pared by 1 base and J by 8 bases, with 10 bases between. CDR3 coding DNA: TGTGCCAGCAGCTTAGAGACCCGAGGTACGCAGTATTTT. As protein: CASSLETRGTQYF. Using reference TRBV7-2 and TRBJ2-3 for the parts outside the CDR3, the full variable domain is GAGVSQSPSNKVTEKGKDVELRCDPISGHTALYWYRQSLGQGLEFLIYFQGNSAPDKSGLPSDRFSAERTGGSVSTLTIQRTQQEDSAVYLCASSLETRGTQYFGPGTRLTVL.

This rearrangement joins TRBV18 to TRBJ2-1, with TRBD2 matching over 9 bases. The length of the CDR3 is 17 residues. Germline V lookup: CDR1 KGHSH, CDR2 LQKENI. The J segment lost 8 bases and the V segment lost 1 base, leaving 12 bases of the junction unmatched. The CDR3 is CASSPQKGVAGDDEQFF. CDR3 nucleotide sequence: TGTGCCAGCTCACCACAAAAAGGAGTAGCGGGAGATGATGAGCAGTTCTTC.

The rearrangement uses TRBV5-1 and TRBJ1-1; TRBD1 aligns across 8 bases. The germline V gene encodes CDR1 SGHRS and CDR2 YFSETQ. The CDR3 covers 15 residues. Trimming removed 0 bases from V and 4 bases from J; junction bases left unmatched: 5. DNA for the CDR3: TGCGCCAGCAGCTTGGCACGGACAGGGACCACTGAAGCTTTCTTT. Translating it yields CASSLARTGTTEAFF.

The gene calls are TRBV29-1 and TRBJ2-3; D is possibly TRBD1 or TRBD2 (5 bases each). V was clipped by 8 bases and J by 15 bases, with 21 bases between them. Germline CDR1 reads SQVTM; CDR2 reads ANQGSEA. This CDR3 comprises 11 residues. The CDR3 region has the DNA TGCAGCTGCCTAAATGATGAGAGGGGTTATTTT. Translating it yields CSCLNDERGYF.

V gene TRBV6-5 combines with J gene TRBJ1-2; 7 nucleotides match TRBD1. Germline trimming cut 5 bases from V and 8 bases from J; bases unmatched to any gene: 8. Germline CDR1 MNHEY, CDR2 SVGAGI. The CDR3 covers 13 residues. The CDR3 protein is CASSGGQAGGYTF. The DNA for the CDR3 is TGTGCCAGCAGTGGCGGACAGGCTGGAGGCTACACCTTC.

V and J are TRBV6-6 and TRBJ2-5; no firm D call. This CDR3 is built from 13 residues. V was pared by 6 bases and J by 0 bases, with 8 bases between. The germline CDR1 and CDR2 sequences are MNHNY and SVGAGI (reference sequence). The DNA for the CDR3 is TGTGCCAGCAGAGGGCACGACCAAGAGACCCAGTACTTC. Its protein is CASRGHDQETQYF.

The chain employs TRBV6-1 and TRBJ1-3; no clear D. Germline values: CDR1 MNHNS, CDR2 SASEGT. V was clipped by 7 bases and J by 0 bases, with 10 bases between them. The CDR3 contains 14 residues. The CDR3 is CASNSPNSGNTIYF. The CDR3 DNA follows: TGTGCCAGCAACAGTCCCAACTCTGGAAACACCATATATTTT.

Regarding this clone: Other DNA variants within this sample encode the same CDR3. This chain connects TRBV7-9 to TRBJ1-1; D unclear. This CDR3 contains 12 residues. The V gene's germline CDR1 is SEHNR and CDR2 FQNEAQ (reference sequence). Trimming stripped 5 bases from V and 5 bases from J, with 9 bases between. CDR3 in amino acids: CASSPGGTEAFF. CDR3 sequence (DNA): TGTGCCAGCAGCCCGGGAGGGACTGAAGCTTTCTTT.

This clone was counted once. The gene calls are TRBV25-1 and TRBJ1-6, with D possibly TRBD1 on 6 matching bases. V was trimmed by 0 bases and J by 10 bases, leaving 13 bases between them. Germline loops: CDR1 MGHDK, CDR2 SYGVNS. CDR3 length equals 15 residues. The CDR3 protein is CASSEYSGGASPLHF. The DNA of the CDR3 is TGTGCCAGCAGTGAATATTCCGGGGGCGCATCACCCCTCCACTTT. Full variable domain (rest looked up from reference TRBV25-1 and TRBJ1-6): EADIYQTPRYLVIGTGKKITLECSQTMGHDKMYWYQQDPGMELHLIHYSYGVNSTEKGDLSSESTVSRIRTEHFPLTLESARPSHTSQYLCASSEYSGGASPLHFGNGTRLTVT.

This clone was seen a single time. The chain uses TRBV7-9 and TRBJ2-7; unclear D gene. Trimming took off 5 bases at V and 5 bases at J, with 7 bases between the two ends. CDR1 is SEHNR, CDR2 FQNEAQ, per germline (reference sequence). The CDR3 runs to 11 residues. In nucleotides, the CDR3 is TGTGCCAGCAGCCTCTCAAACGAGCAGTACTTC. Residues: CASSLSNEQYF.

The chain combines TRBV11-3 with TRBJ2-7, with no clear D. This CDR3 is built from 15 residues. The germline V gene encodes CDR1 SGHNT and CDR2 YENEEA. The V end was cut by 5 bases, the J end by 0 bases, with 14 bases between. CDR3 DNA sequence: TGTGCCAGCAGCCTCGACTCCACCAGCTCCTACGAGCAGTACTTC. It specifies CASSLDSTSSYEQYF.

The V and J genes are TRBV14 and TRBJ1-1, with 9 bases fitting TRBD1. The germline gives CDR1 SGHDN, CDR2 FVKESK. The trim removed 4 bases at V and 4 bases at J, leaving 10 bases unmatched. CDR3 length: 16 amino acids. CDR3 sequence reads: CASSPRTGVGGTEAFF. Written as DNA, the CDR3 is TGTGCCAGCAGCCCGCGGACAGGGGTTGGGGGCACTGAAGCTTTCTTT.

The rearrangement links TRBV28 to TRBJ1-5; D not certain. The V and J ends lost 8 bases and 0 bases respectively, with 11 bases between them. From germline, CDR1 is MDHEN and CDR2 SYDVKM. The CDR3 consists of 14 residues. As DNA, the CDR3 is TGTGCCAGCGGGTTCAGATATAGCAATCAGCCCCAGCATTTT. Protein product: CASGFRYSNQPQHF.

V usage is TRBV7-2 and J usage is TRBJ2-5; D is ambiguous. The CDR3 is 14 amino acids. The germline V gene has CDR1 SGHTA and CDR2 FQGNSA. Trimming removed 1 base at V and 2 bases at J, with 8 bases between. CDR3: CASSLGFVQETQYF. The CDR3 bases are TGTGCCAGCAGCTTAGGTTTCGTACAAGAGACCCAGTACTTC.

The genes are TRBV6-6 and TRBJ1-4; D is perhaps TRBD1 (5 bases). The CDR3 consists of 15 residues. Between the trimmed V and J ends, which lost 8 bases and 8 bases, there was a span of 21 bases. Per germline, CDR1 MNHNY and CDR2 SVGAGI (reference sequence). CDR3 sequence: CASGALGFGGEKLFF. Here the CDR3 DNA reads TGTGCCAGCGGGGCCCTTGGCTTCGGTGGAGAAAAACTGTTTTTT.

This clone was seen a handful of times. This chain links TRBV6-5 with TRBJ1-2; D possibly corresponds to TRBD1 (5 bases). The CDR3 is 12 amino acids. Germline loops: CDR1 MNHEY, CDR2 SVGAGI. Trimming stripped 6 bases from V and 2 bases from J, with 7 bases between. The CDR3: CASSQGNYGYTF. CDR3 nucleotide sequence: TGTGCCAGCAGCCAGGGAAACTATGGCTACACCTTC.

The V and J genes are TRBV5-5 and TRBJ2-1, with 7 positions matching TRBD1. Germline CDR1 is SGHKS and CDR2 is YYEKEE (reference sequence). The CDR3 is 15 residues long. The V gene end was trimmed by 3 bases and the J gene end by 4 bases; junction bases not matched to a gene: 7. The CDR3 reads CASSYTGTAYNEQFF. The CDR3 region has the DNA TGTGCCAGCAGCTACACCGGGACAGCGTACAATGAGCAGTTCTTC.

V gene TRBV5-1 combines with J gene TRBJ1-3, with TRBD1 identical over 9 bases. This CDR3 is built from 18 residues. Trimming cost V 4 bases and J 1 base; bases outside gene matches: 12. CDR1 SGHRS and CDR2 YFSETQ come from the germline V gene. The CDR3 loop reads CASSPRTGALMSGNTIYF. The CDR3, as DNA: TGCGCCAGCAGCCCCCGGACAGGGGCCTTAATGTCTGGAAACACCATATATTTT. Full variable domain (rest looked up from reference TRBV5-1 and TRBJ1-3): KAGVTQTPRYLIKTRGQQVTLSCSPISGHRSVSWYQQTPGQGLQFLFEYFSETQRNKGNFPGRFSGRQFSNSRSEMNVSTLELGDSALYLCASSPRTGALMSGNTIYFGEGSWLTVV.

The J gene is TRBJ2-3, the V gene TRBV2; maybe TRBD1 (5 bases). The V end lost 2 bases, the J end lost 3 bases, and 6 bases lay between the germline ends. From germline, CDR1 is SNHLY and CDR2 FYNNEI. This CDR3 has 13 residues. The DNA of the CDR3 is TGTGCCAGCAGTGAACAGGGTACAGATACGCAGTATTTT. It encodes CASSEQGTDTQYF.

CDR3 protein: CASSPNVAGNTIYF. The DNA of the CDR3 is TGTGCCAGCAGTCCTAATGTGGCTGGAAACACCATATATTTT. The chain is built from TRBV6-5 and TRBJ1-3; no clear D. The length of the CDR3 is 14 residues. V shed 5 bases and J shed 2 bases, with 10 bases lying between them. Germline V gene lookup returns CDR1 MNHEY and CDR2 SVGAGI.